This paragraph covers one T cell receptor beta chain sequence. This entry comes from a study of Graves' ophthalmopathy and Graves' hyperthyroidism. TCR beta CDR3 regions were amplified from RNA transcripts. Scientists carried out first-round RT-PCR using HTBI primers and then a second-round multiplex PCR. TCRdb analysed the multiplex PCR reads with MiXCR anew, one entry per CDR3 protein. This table has 600,000 to 650,000 distinct CDR3 sequences, approximately 22% appearing once. PBMCs were density-gradient isolated from about 9.6 ml fresh blood. Sequencing was carried out using peripheral blood. The receptor's source is a woman aged 18-29 years with stable Graves' hyperthyroidism. Some clones in this sample may be carry-over from other donors' samples.

CDR3 bases: TGTGCCAGCAGCTTGGTACAGTGGGAGACCCAGTACTTC. Its protein product is CASSLVQWETQYF. The V call is TRBV7-9, the J call TRBJ2-5, with D unresolved. CDR3 size: 13 residues. With 3 bases removed from V and 5 bases from J, the gap between germline ends came to 10 bases. Germline CDR1 SEHNR, CDR2 FQNEAQ (reference sequence).